What follows is one T cell receptor beta chain and its context. Germline assignment: CDR1 SGHTA and CDR2 FQGNSA. The CDR3 sequence is 13 residues long. The J segment lost 6 bases and the V segment lost 3 bases, leaving 3 bases of the junction unmatched. In the original processing: Using reference gene primer amplification, nucleated cell counts were estimated. Clones were read by immunoSEQ multiplex PCR, and TCRdb kept only the in-frame ones, dropping some. The V and J calls and the clone size are those of that table, but D and trimming were determined from the DNA. Of approximately 270,000 clones listed, approximately 89% are singletons. The data belong to a study of blood T cell repertoires in COVID-19. At the level of the study: In each case, the material was cDNA or gDNA derived from T cells, B-cell-depleted T cells, or PBMCs.

Participants spanned ages about 18 to 100 years and resided in about 24 US areas. Resolution of symptoms, clearance, or two negative PCRs was present in recovered Cohort 3 donors. The J gene is TRBJ1-2, the V gene TRBV7-2; 8 positions agree with TRBD1. Sequencing was carried out using PBMCs or T cells enriched from blood (not recorded which). This TCR came from a woman aged 60 to 75 who had recovered from COVID-19. CDR3 in DNA: TGTGCCAGCAGCTTGATGGACAGGGATGGCTACACCTTC. As protein: CASSLMDRDGYTF.